This T cell receptor beta chain was identified during a study of blood T cell dynamics during melanoma immunotherapy. Study background: First-line therapy was either pembrolizumab or nivolumab with ipilimumab for metastatic melanoma.

Time point of the sample: pre-treatment baseline. Here immunoSEQ multiplex PCR was the method, and the copy in TCRdb shows in-frame clones only, minus some. The repertoire consists of 17,000 or so clones, with roughly four fifths occurring once and the leading ten covering 6.5% to 8%. This CDR3 spans 16 amino acids. V was pared by 4 bases and J by 3 bases, with 10 bases of the junction left unmatched. The V gene's germline CDR1 is SGHRS and CDR2 YFSETQ. The chain combines TRBV5-1 with TRBJ1-5; 7 positions agree with TRBD1. The sequence came from a human donor with melanoma. The sequencing here drew on blood, taken from a patient treated with checkpoint blockade. The CDR3: CASSADPGQTNQPQHF. The CDR3 DNA sequence: TGCGCCAGCAGCGCGGATCCGGGACAGACCAATCAGCCCCAGCATTTT.